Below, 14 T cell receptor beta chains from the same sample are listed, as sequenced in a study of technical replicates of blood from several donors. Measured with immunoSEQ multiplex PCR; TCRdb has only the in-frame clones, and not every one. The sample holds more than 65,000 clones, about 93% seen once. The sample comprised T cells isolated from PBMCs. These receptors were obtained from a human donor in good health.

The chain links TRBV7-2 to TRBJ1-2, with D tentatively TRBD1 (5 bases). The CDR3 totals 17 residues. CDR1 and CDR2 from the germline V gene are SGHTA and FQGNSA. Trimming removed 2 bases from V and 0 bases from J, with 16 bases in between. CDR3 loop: CASSLLQAWSSNYGYTF. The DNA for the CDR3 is TGTGCCAGCAGCTTATTACAGGCCTGGTCCTCTAACTATGGCTACACCTTC. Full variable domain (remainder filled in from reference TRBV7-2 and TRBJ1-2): GAGVSQSPSNKVTEKGKDVELRCDPISGHTALYWYRQSLGQGLEFLIYFQGNSAPDKSGLPSDRFSAERTGGSVSTLTIQRTQQEDSAVYLCASSLLQAWSSNYGYTFGSGTRLTVV.

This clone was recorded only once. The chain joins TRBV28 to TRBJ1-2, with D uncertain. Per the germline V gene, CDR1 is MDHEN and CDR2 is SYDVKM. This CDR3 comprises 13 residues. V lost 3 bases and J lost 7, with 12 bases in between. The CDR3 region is CASSFAAGGGYTF. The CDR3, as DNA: TGTGCCAGCAGTTTCGCTGCCGGTGGTGGCTACACCTTC.

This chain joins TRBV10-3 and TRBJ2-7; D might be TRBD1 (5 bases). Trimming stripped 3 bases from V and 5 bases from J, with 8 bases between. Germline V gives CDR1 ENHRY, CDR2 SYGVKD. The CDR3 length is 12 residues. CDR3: CAISDGQDEQYF. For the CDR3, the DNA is TGTGCCATCAGTGATGGACAAGACGAGCAGTACTTC.

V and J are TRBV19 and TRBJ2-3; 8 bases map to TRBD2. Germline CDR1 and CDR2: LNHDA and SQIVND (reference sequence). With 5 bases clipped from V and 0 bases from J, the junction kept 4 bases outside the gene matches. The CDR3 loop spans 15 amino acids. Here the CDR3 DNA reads TGTGCCAGTAGTCAGGAGCGGGAGAGCACAGATACGCAGTATTTT. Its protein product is CASSQERESTDTQYF. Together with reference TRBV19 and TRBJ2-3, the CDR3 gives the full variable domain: DGGITQSPKYLFRKEGQNVTLSCEQNLNHDAMYWYRQDPGQGLRLIYYSQIVNDFQKGDIAEGYSVSREKKESFPLTVTSAQKNPTAFYLCASSQERESTDTQYFGPGTRLTVL.

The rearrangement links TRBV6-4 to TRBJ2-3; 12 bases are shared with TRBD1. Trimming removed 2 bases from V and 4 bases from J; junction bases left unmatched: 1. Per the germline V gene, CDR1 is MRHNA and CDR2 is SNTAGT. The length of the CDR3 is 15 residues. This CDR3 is CASSDGTGGADTQYF. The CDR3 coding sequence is TGTGCCAGCAGTGACGGGACAGGGGGCGCAGATACGCAGTATTTT.

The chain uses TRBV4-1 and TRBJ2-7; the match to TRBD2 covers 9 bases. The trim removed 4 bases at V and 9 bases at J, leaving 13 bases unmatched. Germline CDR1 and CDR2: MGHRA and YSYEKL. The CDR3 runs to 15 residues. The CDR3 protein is CASSRSPSGEVRQYF. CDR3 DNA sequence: TGCGCCAGCAGCCGGAGCCCTAGCGGGGAGGTAAGGCAGTACTTC.

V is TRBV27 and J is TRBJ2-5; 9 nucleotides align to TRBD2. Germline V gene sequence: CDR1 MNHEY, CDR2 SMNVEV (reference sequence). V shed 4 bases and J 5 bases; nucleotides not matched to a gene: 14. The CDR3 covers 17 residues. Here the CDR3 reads CASSSQTSGPERETQYF. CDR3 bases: TGTGCCAGCAGTTCGCAGACTAGCGGCCCCGAGAGGGAGACCCAGTACTTC.

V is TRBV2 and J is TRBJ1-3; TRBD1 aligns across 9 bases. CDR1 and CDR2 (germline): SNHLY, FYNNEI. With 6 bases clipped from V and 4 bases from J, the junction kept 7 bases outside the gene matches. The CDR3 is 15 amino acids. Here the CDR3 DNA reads TGTGCCAGCAGGGCGGACAGGGGAAGCGGAAACACCATATATTTT. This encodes CASRADRGSGNTIYF.

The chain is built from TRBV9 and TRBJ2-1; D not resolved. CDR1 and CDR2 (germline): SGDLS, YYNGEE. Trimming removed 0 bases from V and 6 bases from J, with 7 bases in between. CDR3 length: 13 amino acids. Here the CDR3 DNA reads TGTGCCAGCAGCGTAGTGTCGGGCAATGAGCAGTTCTTC. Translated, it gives CASSVVSGNEQFF. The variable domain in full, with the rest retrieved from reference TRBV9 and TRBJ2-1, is DSGVTQTPKHLITATGQRVTLRCSPRSGDLSVYWYQQSLDQGLQFLIQYYNGEERAKGNILERFSAQQFPDLHSELNLSSLELGDSALYFCASSVVSGNEQFFGPGTRLTVL.

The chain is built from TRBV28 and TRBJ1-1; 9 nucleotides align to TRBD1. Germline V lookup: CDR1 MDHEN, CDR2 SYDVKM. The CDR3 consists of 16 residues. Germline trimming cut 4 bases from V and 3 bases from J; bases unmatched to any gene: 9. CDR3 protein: CASSSGQGIFHTEAFF. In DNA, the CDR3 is TGTGCCAGCAGTTCCGGACAGGGGATTTTCCACACTGAAGCTTTCTTT.

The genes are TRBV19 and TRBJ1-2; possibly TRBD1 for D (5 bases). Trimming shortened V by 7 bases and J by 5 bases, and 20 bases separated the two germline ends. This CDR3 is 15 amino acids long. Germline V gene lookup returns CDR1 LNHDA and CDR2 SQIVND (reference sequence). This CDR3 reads CASTQSTEGLYGYTF. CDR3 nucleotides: TGTGCCAGTACTCAATCGACAGAAGGTCTGTATGGCTACACCTTC.

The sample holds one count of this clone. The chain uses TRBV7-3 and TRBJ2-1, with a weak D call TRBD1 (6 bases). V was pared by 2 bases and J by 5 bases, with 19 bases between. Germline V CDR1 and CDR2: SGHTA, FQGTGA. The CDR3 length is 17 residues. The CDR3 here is CASSLVYGGQNHNEQFF. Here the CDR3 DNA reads TGTGCCAGCAGCTTAGTTTATGGAGGACAGAACCACAATGAGCAGTTCTTC.

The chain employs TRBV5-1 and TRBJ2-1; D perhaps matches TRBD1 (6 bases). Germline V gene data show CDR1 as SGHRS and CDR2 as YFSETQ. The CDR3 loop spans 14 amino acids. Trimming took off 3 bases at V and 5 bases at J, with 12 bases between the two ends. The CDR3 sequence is CASSSGQSNNEQFF. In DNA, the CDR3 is TGCGCCAGCAGCTCCGGACAGTCTAACAATGAGCAGTTCTTC.

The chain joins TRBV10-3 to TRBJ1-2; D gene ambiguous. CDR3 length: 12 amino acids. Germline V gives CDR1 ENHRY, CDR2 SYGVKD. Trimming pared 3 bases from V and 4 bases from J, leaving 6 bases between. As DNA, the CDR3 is TGTGCCATCAGTGAAATCAGCTATGGCTACACCTTC. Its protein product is CAISEISYGYTF.